What follows is one T cell receptor beta chain and its context. CDR1 is SGDLS, CDR2 YYNGEE, per germline. The CDR3 is 15 residues long. Trimming took 1 base from V and 8 from J, leaving 18 bases between them. The assay was immunoSEQ multiplex PCR, and TCRdb's table has in-frame clones only and misses some. This table has roughly 65,000 clones, around 90% appearing once. These data originate in a study of T cell changes during pregnancy in multiple sclerosis. The rearrangement links TRBV9 to TRBJ1-2; tentative D call: TRBD1 (5 bases). Sequenced material: peripheral blood, taken in the third trimester of pregnancy. The receptor was derived from a female donor in good health, enrolled as a control in a pregnancy study. CDR3 bases: TGTGCCAGCAGCGTAAGTCCAGGGAAGGAGGGAGGCTACACCTTC. Amino acid sequence: CASSVSPGKEGGYTF. Drawing the rest from reference TRBV9 and TRBJ1-2, the complete variable domain is DSGVTQTPKHLITATGQRVTLRCSPRSGDLSVYWYQQSLDQGLQFLIQYYNGEERAKGNILERFSAQQFPDLHSELNLSSLELGDSALYFCASSVSPGKEGGYTFGSGTRLTVV.